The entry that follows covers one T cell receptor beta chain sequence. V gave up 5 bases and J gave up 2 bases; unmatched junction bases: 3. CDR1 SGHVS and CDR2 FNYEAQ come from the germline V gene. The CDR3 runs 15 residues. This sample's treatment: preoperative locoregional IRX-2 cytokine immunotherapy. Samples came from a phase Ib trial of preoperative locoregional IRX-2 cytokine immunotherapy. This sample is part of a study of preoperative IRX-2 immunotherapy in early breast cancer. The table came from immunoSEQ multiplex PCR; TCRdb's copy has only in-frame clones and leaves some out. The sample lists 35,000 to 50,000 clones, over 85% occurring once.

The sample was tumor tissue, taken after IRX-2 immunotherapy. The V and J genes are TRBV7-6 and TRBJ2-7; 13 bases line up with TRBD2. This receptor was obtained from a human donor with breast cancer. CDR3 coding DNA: TGTGCCAGCAGCGCGGGACTAGCGGGAACCTACGAGCAGTACTTC. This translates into CASSAGLAGTYEQYF.